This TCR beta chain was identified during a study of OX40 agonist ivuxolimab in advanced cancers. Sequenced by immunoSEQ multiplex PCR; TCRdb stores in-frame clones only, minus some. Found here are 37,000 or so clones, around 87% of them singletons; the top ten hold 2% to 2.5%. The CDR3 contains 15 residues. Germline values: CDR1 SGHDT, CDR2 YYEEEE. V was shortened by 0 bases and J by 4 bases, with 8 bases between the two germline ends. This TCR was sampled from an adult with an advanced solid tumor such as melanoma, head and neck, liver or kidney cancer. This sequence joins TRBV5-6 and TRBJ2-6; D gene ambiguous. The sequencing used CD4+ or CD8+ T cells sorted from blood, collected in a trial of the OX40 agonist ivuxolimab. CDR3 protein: CASSLELRGANVLTF. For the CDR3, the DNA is TGTGCCAGCAGCTTGGAGCTAAGAGGGGCCAACGTCCTGACTTTC.